A selection of T cell receptor beta chains follows, all from one sample in a study of blood T cell repertoires in COVID-19. Sequencing used immunoSEQ multiplex PCR; TCRdb keeps in-frame clones, though not all of them. The sample holds about 93,000 clones; around 90% are singletons and the top ten take approximately 2.4%. The sample consisted of peripheral blood. The receptors originated from a man aged 45-65 years with acute or convalescent COVID-19. Both conserved end residues are part of each CDR3. Clone size, where shown, is once, few, many, or a class for clones that have expanded.

v_call	clone_size	cdr3_aa
TRBV6-5	-	CAVDLNYGYTF
TRBV30	-	CAWRTAGYGYTF
TRBV28	-	CASSPQGEGNQPQHF
TRBV7-6	-	CASSLTGGITDTQYF
TRBV11-2	-	CASSLVAGLAATYEQYF
TRBV2	-	CASKVFLTGEAFF
TRBV7-2	-	CASSLVGTGRLEQFF
TRBV4-3	-	CASSQTSAWLGEQFF
TRBV30	-	CAWSDNSNGAFF
TRBV10-1	-	CASSLKTGGTEAFF
TRBV27	-	CAVRGGTEAFF
TRBV24-1	-	CATSVGGGQETQYF
TRBV12-3/TRBV12-4	-	CASRVTGRGEAFF
TRBV10-2	-	CASAGGWGQPQHF
TRBV29-1	-	CSVDLQGFYEQFF
TRBV10-3	-	CAISEYRGEREQYF
TRBV19	-	CASTTGELRQPQHF
TRBV9	-	CASSNRDIRNTGELFF
TRBV4-2	-	CASSPRQGSGYGYTF
TRBV28	-	CASSPGGSNYGYTF
TRBV4-2	-	CASSQDLRLAGDSNEQFF
TRBV7-9	-	CASSLLEPANTEAFF
TRBV30	once	CAATRGGGGNQPQHF
TRBV5-8	-	CASSRGRVTGELFF
TRBV7-9	-	CASSLSPGGTEAFF
TRBV27	-	CATQGQGGEQYF
TRBV6-5	-	CASSNTGSGTGELFF
TRBV2	-	CASSVNTGEKLFF
TRBV18	-	CASSPGTGTRLNYGYTF
TRBV6-6	-	CASRPTGPSTDTQYF
TRBV2	-	CASSQDHNTEAFF
TRBV6-2/TRBV6-3	few	CASSLAGGPTDTQYF
TRBV15	-	CATSRVPSEKLFF